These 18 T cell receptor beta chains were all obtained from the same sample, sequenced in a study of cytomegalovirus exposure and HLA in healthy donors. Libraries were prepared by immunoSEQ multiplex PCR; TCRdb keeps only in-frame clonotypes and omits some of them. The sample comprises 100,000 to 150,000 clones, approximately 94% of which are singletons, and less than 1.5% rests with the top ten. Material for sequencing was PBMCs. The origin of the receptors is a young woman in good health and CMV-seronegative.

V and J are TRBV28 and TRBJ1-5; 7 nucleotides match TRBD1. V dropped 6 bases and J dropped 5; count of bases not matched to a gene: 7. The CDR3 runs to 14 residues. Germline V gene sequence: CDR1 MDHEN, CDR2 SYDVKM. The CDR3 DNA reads TGTGCCAGCAGGAGGACAGGCCCGTATCAGCCCCAGCATTTT. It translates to CASRRTGPYQPQHF.

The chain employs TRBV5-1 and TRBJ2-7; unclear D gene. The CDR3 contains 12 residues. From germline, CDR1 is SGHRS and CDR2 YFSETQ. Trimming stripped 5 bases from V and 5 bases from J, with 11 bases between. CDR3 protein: CASRMAPHEQYF. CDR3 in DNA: TGCGCCAGCAGAATGGCTCCGCACGAGCAGTACTTC.

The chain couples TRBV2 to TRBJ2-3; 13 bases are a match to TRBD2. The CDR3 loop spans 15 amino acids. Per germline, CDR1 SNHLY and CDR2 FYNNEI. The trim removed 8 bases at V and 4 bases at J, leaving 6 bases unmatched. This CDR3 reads CASVALAGGADTQYF. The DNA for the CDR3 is TGTGCCAGCGTAGCACTAGCGGGAGGGGCAGATACGCAGTATTTT.

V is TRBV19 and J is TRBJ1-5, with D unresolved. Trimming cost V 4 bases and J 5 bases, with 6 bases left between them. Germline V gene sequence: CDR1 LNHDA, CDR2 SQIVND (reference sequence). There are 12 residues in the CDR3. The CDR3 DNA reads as TGTGCCAGTAGTAGCCAGGATCAGCCCCAGCATTTT. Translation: CASSSQDQPQHF.

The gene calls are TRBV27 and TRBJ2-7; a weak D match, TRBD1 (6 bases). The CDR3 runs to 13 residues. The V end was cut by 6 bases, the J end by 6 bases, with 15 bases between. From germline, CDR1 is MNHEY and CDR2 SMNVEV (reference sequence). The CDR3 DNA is TGTGCCAGCAGCCTCCGGGACACCTTCGAGCAGTACTTC. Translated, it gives CASSLRDTFEQYF.

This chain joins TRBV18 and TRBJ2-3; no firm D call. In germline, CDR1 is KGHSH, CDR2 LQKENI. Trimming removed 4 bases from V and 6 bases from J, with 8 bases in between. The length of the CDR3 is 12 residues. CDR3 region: CASSLHGDTQYF. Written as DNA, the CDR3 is TGTGCCAGCTCACTACACGGGGATACGCAGTATTTT.

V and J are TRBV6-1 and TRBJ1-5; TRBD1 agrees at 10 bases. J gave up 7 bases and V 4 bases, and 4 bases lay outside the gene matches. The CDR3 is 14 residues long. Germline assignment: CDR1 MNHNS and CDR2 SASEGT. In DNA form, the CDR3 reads TGTGCCAGCAGTGGAATGACAGGGGGCCAGCCCCAGCATTTT. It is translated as CASSGMTGGQPQHF.

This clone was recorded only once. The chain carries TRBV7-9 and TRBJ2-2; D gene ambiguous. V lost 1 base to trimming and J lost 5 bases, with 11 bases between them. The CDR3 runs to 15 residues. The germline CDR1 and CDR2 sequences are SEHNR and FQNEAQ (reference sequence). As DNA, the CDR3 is TGTGCCAGCAGCTTAGTAGCAGCTAGTACCGGGGAGCTGTTTTTT. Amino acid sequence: CASSLVAASTGELFF.

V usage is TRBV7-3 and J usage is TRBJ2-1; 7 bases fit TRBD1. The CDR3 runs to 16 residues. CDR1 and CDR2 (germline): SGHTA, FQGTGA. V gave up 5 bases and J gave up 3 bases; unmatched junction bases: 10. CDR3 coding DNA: TGTGCCAGCAGCCCTCACGGGGACAGATACTACAATGAGCAGTTCTTC. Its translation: CASSPHGDRYYNEQFF.

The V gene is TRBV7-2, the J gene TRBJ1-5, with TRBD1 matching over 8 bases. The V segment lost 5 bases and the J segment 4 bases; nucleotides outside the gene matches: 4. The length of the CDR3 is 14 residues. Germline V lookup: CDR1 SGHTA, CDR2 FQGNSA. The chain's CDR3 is CASSQRQGNQPQHF. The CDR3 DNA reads TGTGCCAGCAGCCAACGACAGGGGAATCAGCCCCAGCATTTT.

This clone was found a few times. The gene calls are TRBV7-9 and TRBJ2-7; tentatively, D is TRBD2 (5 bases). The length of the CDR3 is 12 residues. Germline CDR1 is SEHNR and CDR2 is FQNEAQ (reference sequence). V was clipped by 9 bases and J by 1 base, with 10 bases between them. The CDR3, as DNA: TGTGCCAGTGGGAGAGAGTCCTACGAGCAGTACTTC. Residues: CASGRESYEQYF.

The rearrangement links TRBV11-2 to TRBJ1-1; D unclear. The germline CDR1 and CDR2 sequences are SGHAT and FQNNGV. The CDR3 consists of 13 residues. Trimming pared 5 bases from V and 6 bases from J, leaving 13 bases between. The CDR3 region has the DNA TGTGCCAGCAGCATTGGGAGCCTCGCTGAAGCTTTCTTT. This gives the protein CASSIGSLAEAFF.

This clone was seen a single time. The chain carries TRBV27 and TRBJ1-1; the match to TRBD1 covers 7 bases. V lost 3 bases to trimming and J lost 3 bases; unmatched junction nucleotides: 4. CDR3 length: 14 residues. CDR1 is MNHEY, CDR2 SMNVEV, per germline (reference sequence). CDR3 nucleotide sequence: TGTGCCAGCAGTTTTGGGACAGATTACACTGAAGCTTTCTTT. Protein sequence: CASSFGTDYTEAFF.

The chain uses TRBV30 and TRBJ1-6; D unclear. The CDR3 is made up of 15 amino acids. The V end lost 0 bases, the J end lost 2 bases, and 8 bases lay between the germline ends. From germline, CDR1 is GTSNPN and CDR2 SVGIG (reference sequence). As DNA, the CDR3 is TGTGCCTGGAGTGTGGAGGTAGCCTATAATTCACCCCTCCACTTT. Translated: CAWSVEVAYNSPLHF.

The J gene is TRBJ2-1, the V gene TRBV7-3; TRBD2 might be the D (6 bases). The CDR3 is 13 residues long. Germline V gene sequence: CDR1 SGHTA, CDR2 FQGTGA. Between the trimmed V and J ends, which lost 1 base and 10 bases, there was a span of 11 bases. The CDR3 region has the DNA TGTGCCAGCAGCTTAAGGACCGGGAGAGAGCAGTTCTTC. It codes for CASSLRTGREQFF.

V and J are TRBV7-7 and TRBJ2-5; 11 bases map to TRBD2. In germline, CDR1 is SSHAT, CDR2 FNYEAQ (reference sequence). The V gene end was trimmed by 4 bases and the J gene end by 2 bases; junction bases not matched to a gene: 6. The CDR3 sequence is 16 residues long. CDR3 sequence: CASSSGTSGGQETQYF. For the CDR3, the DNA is TGTGCCAGCAGCTCAGGAACTAGCGGGGGACAAGAGACCCAGTACTTC.

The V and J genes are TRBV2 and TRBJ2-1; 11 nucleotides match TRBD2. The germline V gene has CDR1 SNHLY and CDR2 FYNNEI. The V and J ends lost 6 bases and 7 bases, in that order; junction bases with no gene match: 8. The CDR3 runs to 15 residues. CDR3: CASRVAGGPLNEQFF. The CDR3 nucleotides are TGTGCCAGCAGGGTAGCGGGAGGGCCTTTGAATGAGCAGTTCTTC.

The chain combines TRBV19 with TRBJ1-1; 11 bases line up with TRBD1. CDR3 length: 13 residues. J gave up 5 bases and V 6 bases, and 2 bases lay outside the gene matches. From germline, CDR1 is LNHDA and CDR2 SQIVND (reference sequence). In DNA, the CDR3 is TGTGCCAGTAGATGGGACAGGGGGACTGAAGCTTTCTTT. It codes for CASRWDRGTEAFF.